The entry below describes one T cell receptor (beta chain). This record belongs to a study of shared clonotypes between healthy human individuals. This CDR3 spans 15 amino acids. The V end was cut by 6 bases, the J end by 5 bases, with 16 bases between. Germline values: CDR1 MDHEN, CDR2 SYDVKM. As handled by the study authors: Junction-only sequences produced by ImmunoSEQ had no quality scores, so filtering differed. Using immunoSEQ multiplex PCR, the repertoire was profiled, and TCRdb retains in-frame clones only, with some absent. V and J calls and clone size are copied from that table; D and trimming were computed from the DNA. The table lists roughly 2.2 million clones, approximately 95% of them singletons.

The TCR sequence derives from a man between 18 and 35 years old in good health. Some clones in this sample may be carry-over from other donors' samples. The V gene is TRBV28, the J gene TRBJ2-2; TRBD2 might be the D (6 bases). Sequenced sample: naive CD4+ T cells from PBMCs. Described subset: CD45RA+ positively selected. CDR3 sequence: CASREGGARTGELFF. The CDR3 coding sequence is TGTGCCAGCAGGGAAGGAGGGGCGCGTACCGGGGAGCTGTTTTTT.